The 29 T cell receptor beta chains in this list originate from one sample, sequenced in a study of T cells after posttransplantation cyclophosphamide. Repertoires were generated with immunoSEQ multiplex PCR, while TCRdb's copy carries only in-frame clones and drops some. Among about 53,000 clones listed, around 84% were seen once. Specimen: PBMCs. These receptor sequences come from a man aged 25-40 years with a blood cancer, CMV-positive, and with a related stem cell donor.

This chain links TRBV2 with TRBJ2-2; a weak D match, TRBD2 (6 bases). In germline, CDR1 is SNHLY, CDR2 FYNNEI. This CDR3 spans 17 amino acids. Trimming took 0 bases from V and 7 from J, leaving 18 bases between them. In nucleotides, the CDR3 is TGTGCCAGCAGTGAAGCGCTTCGGGGGAAGGATGGCGGGGAGCTGTTTTTT. It encodes CASSEALRGKDGGELFF.

The genes are TRBV6-6 and TRBJ2-3; 9 nucleotides agree with TRBD1. Germline V gives CDR1 MNHNY, CDR2 SVGAGI (reference sequence). This CDR3 contains 15 residues. V lost 4 bases and J lost 3; bases outside the gene matches: 5. CDR3 in amino acids: CASSSTGGRTDTQYF. The CDR3 bases are TGTGCCAGCAGTTCGACAGGGGGTAGGACAGATACGCAGTATTTT.

This rearrangement joins TRBV11-1 to TRBJ2-7; maybe TRBD2 (5 bases). V lost 4 bases to trimming and J lost 7 bases, with 14 bases between them. Germline CDR1 SGHAT, CDR2 FQDESV (reference sequence). CDR3 length: 13 residues. The CDR3 loop reads CASSSGPSGEQYF. CDR3 nucleotides: TGTGCCAGCAGCTCCGGACCCTCGGGGGAGCAGTACTTC.

This clone was observed a handful of times. The V and J genes are TRBV5-1 and TRBJ2-5; 8 positions agree with TRBD1. Germline-derived CDR1 and CDR2 are SGHRS and YFSETQ. The CDR3 is 14 amino acids. V lost 4 bases, J lost 5 bases, and 7 bases stayed unmatched. This chain's CDR3 is CASSHGQGRETQYF. CDR3 nucleotides: TGCGCCAGCAGCCACGGACAGGGTCGCGAGACCCAGTACTTC. Combining the CDR3 with reference TRBV5-1 and TRBJ2-5 gives the whole variable domain KAGVTQTPRYLIKTRGQQVTLSCSPISGHRSVSWYQQTPGQGLQFLFEYFSETQRNKGNFPGRFSGRQFSNSRSEMNVSTLELGDSALYLCASSHGQGRETQYFGPGTRLLVL.

In this sample, this clone turned up a few times. This chain links TRBV11-3 with TRBJ1-1; tentative D call: TRBD1 (5 bases). Germline CDR1 is SGHNT and CDR2 is YENEEA. This CDR3 is built from 18 residues. V was clipped by 0 bases and J by 2 bases, with 19 bases between them. CDR3 sequence reads: CASSLDQGGSWVNTEAFF. The CDR3 DNA reads as TGTGCCAGCAGCTTAGACCAGGGTGGCTCTTGGGTTAACACTGAAGCTTTCTTT.

This chain uses TRBV6-1 with TRBJ1-2; the D gene is possibly TRBD1 (5 bases). The CDR3 extends over 14 amino acids. The germline V gene encodes CDR1 MNHNS and CDR2 SASEGT. The ends were cut back, 0 bases at V and 5 bases at J, with 10 bases in the middle. The CDR3 DNA reads TGTGCCAGCAGTGAAGCGCCAGGGTTATATGGCTACACCTTC. Protein sequence: CASSEAPGLYGYTF.

The chain has TRBV25-1 and TRBJ2-1; 7 bases map to TRBD1. The CDR3 contains 15 residues. Unmatched junction bases numbered 7, after V lost 1 base and J lost 7 bases. The germline V gene encodes CDR1 MGHDK and CDR2 SYGVNS. The CDR3 loop is CASSEWDRKLNEQFF. The CDR3 region has the DNA TGTGCCAGCAGTGAATGGGACAGAAAACTGAATGAGCAGTTCTTC.

The chain carries TRBV6-1 and TRBJ2-5, with D possibly matching TRBD2 (5 bases). V was clipped by 2 bases and J by 1 base, with 14 bases between them. Germline V gene sequence: CDR1 MNHNS, CDR2 SASEGT. This CDR3 contains 16 residues. This CDR3 reads CASSEIWSGTQETQYF. The CDR3 DNA reads as TGTGCCAGCAGTGAAATCTGGAGCGGAACCCAAGAGACCCAGTACTTC.

V and J are TRBV5-5 and TRBJ1-2; D is undetermined. The CDR3 is made up of 16 amino acids. The ends were cut back, 4 bases at V and 7 bases at J, with 23 bases in the middle. Germline CDR1 SGHKS, CDR2 YYEKEE (reference sequence). In nucleotides, the CDR3 is TGTGCCAGCAGCCGGTCCCGTAAAGGAGCTGTCAGTGGCTACACCTTC. Its protein is CASSRSRKGAVSGYTF. Looking up the rest from reference TRBV5-5 and TRBJ1-2 gives the full variable domain: DAGVTQSPTHLIKTRGQQVTLRCSPISGHKSVSWYQQVLGQGPQFIFQYYEKEERGRGNFPDRFSARQFPNYSSELNVNALLLGDSALYLCASSRSRKGAVSGYTFGSGTRLTVV.

This clone was observed once. This sequence joins TRBV25-1 and TRBJ2-1; 9 bases are a match to TRBD2. The ends lost 6 bases at V and 3 bases at J; junction bases unmatched: 6. Germline CDR1 is MGHDK and CDR2 is SYGVNS. This CDR3 spans 15 amino acids. CDR3 protein: CASRGEAGGYNEQFF. The CDR3, as DNA: TGTGCCAGCAGGGGAGAAGCGGGAGGCTACAATGAGCAGTTCTTC.

The chain joins TRBV19 to TRBJ2-7; TRBD2 matches at 7 bases. Germline V gene data show CDR1 as LNHDA and CDR2 as SQIVND (reference sequence). Germline trimming cut 5 bases from V and 4 bases from J; bases unmatched to any gene: 17. The CDR3 extends over 17 amino acids. CDR3: CASSAEKTSVSSYEQYF. The DNA for the CDR3 is TGTGCCAGTAGTGCCGAGAAAACTAGCGTTTCTTCTTACGAGCAGTACTTC.

The chain combines TRBV30 with TRBJ1-3; 7 nucleotides line up with TRBD1. Per the germline V gene, CDR1 is GTSNPN and CDR2 is SVGIG (reference sequence). The trim removed 8 bases at V and 10 bases at J, leaving 8 bases unmatched. The CDR3 runs to 11 residues. The CDR3 protein is CAREQGRTIYF. The CDR3, as DNA: TGTGCCAGGGAACAGGGGAGAACCATATATTTT.

The rearrangement uses TRBV6-1 and TRBJ2-7; 9 nucleotides line up with TRBD2. V lost 0 bases to trimming and J lost 2 bases; unmatched junction nucleotides: 5. Germline-derived CDR1 and CDR2 are MNHNS and SASEGT. CDR3 length equals 16 residues. CDR3 nucleotides: TGTGCCAGCAGTGAAGCGCTACTAGCGGGCACCTACGAGCAGTACTTC. The encoded protein is CASSEALLAGTYEQYF.

V and J are TRBV5-6 and TRBJ2-5; tentatively, D is TRBD1 (6 bases). Gene TRBJ2-7 matches the end of the DNA better, so the J call may be wrong. This CDR3 contains 13 residues. Germline CDR1 reads SGHDT; CDR2 reads YYEEEE. The CDR3 region is CASSWQGKREQYF. Written as DNA, the CDR3 is TGTGCCAGCAGCTGGCAGGGGAAGCGCGAGCAGTACTTC.

This clone was counted once. Other nucleotide sequences from this sample produce the same CDR3. The chain has TRBV5-1 and TRBJ2-7; D not resolved. This CDR3 has 14 residues. Germline-derived CDR1 and CDR2 are SGHRS and YFSETQ. Trimming took 5 bases from V and 2 from J, leaving 14 bases between them. The CDR3 loop reads CASSHDLEPYEQYF. The CDR3 nucleotides are TGCGCCAGCAGTCACGACTTAGAACCCTACGAGCAGTACTTC.

The chain employs TRBV18 and TRBJ2-3; no reliable D call. Germline CDR1 and CDR2: KGHSH and LQKENI. This CDR3 has 14 amino acids. V was cut by 2 bases and J by 5 bases, with 11 bases left in between. The CDR3: CASSPGSQVDTQYF. CDR3 bases: TGTGCCAGCTCACCAGGGTCGCAGGTAGATACGCAGTATTTT.

This clone was picked up a small number of times. The chain has TRBV5-5 and TRBJ1-4; 8 bases map to TRBD1. This CDR3 spans 15 amino acids. CDR1 is SGHKS and CDR2 is YYEKEE in the germline V gene (reference sequence). The J segment lost 5 bases and the V segment lost 0 bases, leaving 3 bases of the junction unmatched. CDR3 coding DNA: TGTGCCAGCAGCTTGGGGGACAGGCAAAATGAAAAACTGTTTTTT. Protein sequence: CASSLGDRQNEKLFF.

Regarding this clone: The junction and the germline gene differ at one end; a read error may be behind it. This chain links TRBV5-1 with TRBJ2-7; no clear D gene. CDR1 and CDR2 from the germline V gene are SGHRS and YFSETQ. This CDR3 is built from 14 residues. The CDR3 spells CAGSFAPGSYEQYF. As DNA, the CDR3 is TGCGCCGGCAGCTTCGCGCCCGGGTCCTACGAGCAGTACTTC.

The gene calls are TRBV7-9 and TRBJ2-7, with a weak D call TRBD1 (6 bases). This CDR3 region has 12 residues. Trimming cost V 5 bases and J 12 bases, with 17 bases left between them. The germline V gene encodes CDR1 SEHNR and CDR2 FQNEAQ (reference sequence). DNA for the CDR3: TGTGCCAGCAGCCTCGGAGTGGGGGCGGCGTACTTC. Translated, it gives CASSLGVGAAYF.

The chain combines TRBV6-5 with TRBJ1-2, with TRBD1 as a possible D gene (6 bases). Germline assignment: CDR1 MNHEY and CDR2 SVGAGI. Trimming removed 2 bases at V and 4 bases at J, with 11 bases between. CDR3 length: 14 residues. CDR3 protein: CASSYLGQIYGYTF. The CDR3 nucleotides read TGTGCCAGCAGTTACCTGGGACAAATCTATGGCTACACCTTC.

This chain joins TRBV11-3 and TRBJ2-1, with TRBD2 as a possible D gene (6 bases). CDR1 and CDR2 (germline): SGHNT, YENEEA. CDR3 length: 16 amino acids. Trimming took off 3 bases at V and 6 bases at J, with 18 bases between the two ends. The CDR3, as DNA: TGTGCCAGCAGCTTTAGTTATCCGGGACTGAGCAATGAGCAGTTCTTC. Translating it yields CASSFSYPGLSNEQFF. Together with reference TRBV11-3 and TRBJ2-1, the CDR3 gives the full variable domain: EAGVVQSPRYKIIEKKQPVAFWCNPISGHNTLYWYLQNLGQGPELLIRYENEEAVDDSQLPKDRFSAERLKGVDSTLKIQPAELGDSAVYLCASSFSYPGLSNEQFFGPGTRLTVL.

J is TRBJ2-3 and V is TRBV11-3; D unclear. This CDR3 has 14 residues. The germline gives CDR1 SGHNT, CDR2 YENEEA. V shed 5 bases and J shed 2 bases, with 11 bases lying between them. CDR3 DNA: TGTGCCAGCAGCCGATCCTATTTCACAGATACGCAGTATTTT. Its translation: CASSRSYFTDTQYF.

The rearrangement uses TRBV19 and TRBJ1-5; D may be TRBD1 (6 bases). Germline V lookup: CDR1 LNHDA, CDR2 SQIVND (reference sequence). CDR3 length: 15 residues. V lost 11 bases and J lost 0, with 17 bases in between. Here the CDR3 reads CAGKPNRDSNQPQHF. CDR3 nucleotides: TGTGCCGGTAAGCCGAACAGGGATAGCAATCAGCCCCAGCATTTT.

The genes are TRBV11-2 and TRBJ1-3, with 7 bases that match TRBD1. This CDR3 is 16 amino acids long. Germline values: CDR1 SGHAT, CDR2 FQNNGV. With 5 bases clipped from V and 2 bases from J, the junction kept 9 bases outside the gene matches. The CDR3 DNA follows: TGTGCCAGCAGCCAATCCAGGACAGGCCCTGGAAACACCATATATTTT. This gives the protein CASSQSRTGPGNTIYF.

Regarding this clone: One junction end does not reproduce the germline sequence, and a read error may be involved. J is TRBJ2-1 and V is TRBV7-9; TRBD2 matches 8 bases. The CDR3 has 15 residues. Germline V gives CDR1 SEHNR, CDR2 FQNEAQ (reference sequence). In DNA, the CDR3 is TGTGCCAGCAGTTTAGCGGGGCTAGCGGGCGATGAGCAGTTCTTC. Its protein product is CASSLAGLAGDEQFF.

The V gene is TRBV27, the J gene TRBJ2-7; tentatively, D is TRBD1 (6 bases). Germline loops: CDR1 MNHEY, CDR2 SMNVEV (reference sequence). The CDR3 has 13 amino acids. V gave up 5 bases and J gave up 4 bases, with 12 bases separating them. The CDR3 region has the DNA TGTGCCAGCAGTACCCCAGACAGGTACGAGCAGTACTTC. It yields the protein CASSTPDRYEQYF.

J is TRBJ2-1 and V is TRBV7-3, with 8 nucleotides matching TRBD2. The CDR3 runs 19 residues. The J segment lost 9 bases and the V segment lost 2 bases, leaving 21 bases of the junction unmatched. From germline, CDR1 is SGHTA and CDR2 FQGTGA. This CDR3 is CASSLGRVMGAGVGIEQFF. CDR3 DNA sequence: TGTGCCAGCAGCTTAGGAAGGGTTATGGGAGCGGGAGTCGGTATTGAGCAGTTCTTC. The full variable domain, rest sourced from reference TRBV7-3 and TRBJ2-1, is GAGVSQTPSNKVTEKGKYVELRCDPISGHTALYWYRQSLGQGPEFLIYFQGTGAADDSGLPNDRFFAVRPEGSVSTLKIQRTERGDSAVYLCASSLGRVMGAGVGIEQFFGPGTRLTVL.

The V and J genes are TRBV9 and TRBJ2-5, with D unclear. CDR3 size: 12 residues. Germline loops: CDR1 SGDLS, CDR2 YYNGEE. Trimming pared 0 bases from V and 5 bases from J, leaving 5 bases between. The CDR3 bases are TGTGCCAGCAGCGTAGGGGCGGAGACCCAGTACTTC. Protein product: CASSVGAETQYF.

This rearrangement joins TRBV12-2 to TRBJ2-1; the table's D call TRBD2 went unverified against the DNA. TRBV12-2 is recorded as a pseudogene. CDR3 length: 19 residues. CDR3 protein: CASRPEGGLAGYIDPEQFF. DNA for the CDR3: TGTGCAAGTCGCCCAGAGGGGGGACTAGCGGGGTACATTGATCCTGAGCAGTTCTTC.